This T cell receptor (beta chain) was retrieved from a study of T cells in Graves' hyperthyroidism and ophthalmopathy. Study-wide results and limits: Classification by a 13 V-J model distinguished ophthalmopathy from stable hyperthyroidism.

Germline V CDR1 and CDR2: KGHDR, SFDVKD. This CDR3 has 18 residues. Germline trimming cut 4 bases from V and 3 bases from J; bases unmatched to any gene: 9. RNA transcripts gave rise to amplified TCR beta CDR3 regions. TCR CDR3 regions were first amplified by RT-PCR with HTBI primers. TCRdb reprocessed the multiplex PCR reads via MiXCR and lists one record per CDR3 protein. This sample carries roughly 110,000 distinct CDR3 sequences, more than 15% of them seen once, and the ten largest clones take around 42%. The sample holds a few counts of this clonotype. Its antigen is currently unknown. The sequence was collected from a woman in her fifties or sixties with Graves' hyperthyroidism. The genes are TRBV24-1 and TRBJ2-2; 11 bases line up with TRBD1. Source material: blood. The CDR3 here is CATSDARTGGAHTGELFF. The CDR3 nucleotides are TGTGCCACCAGTGACGCCCGGACAGGGGGCGCCCACACCGGGGAGCTGTTTTTT.